These 21 T cell receptor beta chains originate from one sample sequenced in a study of a mutant IDH1 vaccine in newly diagnosed glioma. Sequencing was performed with immunoSEQ multiplex PCR; in TCRdb, only in-frame clones are kept and a portion is missing. The sample yields about 52,000 clones, approximately 76% seen once. Sample time point: week 47, end of study. Topical imiquimod was applied with each vaccine dose, which held 300 ug of mutant IDH1 20-mer peptide. Their antigens remain unidentified. The sample here was PBMCs, taken from a glioma patient whose treatment included an IDH1 peptide vaccine. These receptors were collected from a woman aged 40 to 50 with glioma. Some clones in this sample may be carry-over from other donors' samples.

The rearrangement joins TRBV2 to TRBJ1-3; D is perhaps TRBD1 (5 bases). This CDR3 contains 14 residues. CDR1 is SNHLY and CDR2 is FYNNEI in the germline V gene. V lost 6 bases, J lost 2 bases, and 11 bases lay in between. The CDR3 DNA reads as TGTGCCAGCAGCAGGGAAGGGACTGGAAACACCATATATTTT. Amino acid sequence: CASSREGTGNTIYF.

This clone was counted a few times. The chain uses TRBV19 and TRBJ1-1; 8 bases fit TRBD1. J was trimmed by 0 bases and V by 4 bases; bases with no gene match: 7. The length of the CDR3 is 16 residues. Germline V gene data show CDR1 as LNHDA and CDR2 as SQIVND (reference sequence). This CDR3 is CASSTNRGSVNTEAFF. The CDR3 DNA reads TGTGCCAGTAGTACCAACAGGGGGTCGGTGAACACTGAAGCTTTCTTT.

The chain couples TRBV2 to TRBJ2-7; D possibly corresponds to TRBD2 (5 bases). CDR1 is SNHLY and CDR2 is FYNNEI in the germline V gene. The CDR3 has 14 amino acids. Trimming removed 7 bases at V and 5 bases at J, with 18 bases between. The CDR3 spells CASNGERILHEQYF. In nucleotides, the CDR3 is TGTGCCAGCAACGGGGAAAGAATCCTCCACGAGCAGTACTTC.

V gene TRBV5-8 combines with J gene TRBJ1-2; 7 positions match TRBD1. The CDR3 spans 14 residues. Germline loops: CDR1 SGHTS, CDR2 YDEGEE. V lost 4 bases to trimming and J lost 8 bases; unmatched junction nucleotides: 11. Here the CDR3 reads CASSAGTAAWGYTF. The CDR3 DNA is TGTGCCAGCAGCGCCGGGACAGCCGCCTGGGGCTACACCTTC.

The gene calls are TRBV19 and TRBJ2-4; no reliable D call. The CDR3 is 14 residues long. V was pared by 5 bases and J by 2 bases, with 10 bases between. The germline V gene has CDR1 LNHDA and CDR2 SQIVND (reference sequence). The DNA for the CDR3 is TGTGCCAGTAGTTACGGTGGAACCAAAAACATTCAGTACTTC. Its protein product is CASSYGGTKNIQYF.

The V gene is TRBV6-1, the J gene TRBJ2-5; 16 bases fit TRBD2. J was trimmed by 0 bases and V by 4 bases; bases with no gene match: 8. The CDR3 runs 19 residues. Germline V lookup: CDR1 MNHNS, CDR2 SASEGT. The CDR3 DNA reads TGTGCCAGCAGTGGAGTTGGGACTAGCGGGGGGGATTACCAAGAGACCCAGTACTTC. Residues: CASSGVGTSGGDYQETQYF.

The V call is TRBV10-3, the J call TRBJ1-5, with no clear D. In germline, CDR1 is ENHRY, CDR2 SYGVKD. The CDR3 is made up of 16 amino acids. Between the trimmed V and J ends, which lost 2 bases and 0 bases, there was a span of 11 bases. CDR3 sequence reads: CAISEQGGGSNQPQHF. CDR3 DNA: TGTGCCATCAGTGAGCAAGGAGGCGGTAGCAATCAGCCCCAGCATTTT.

This clone was recorded a few times. V is TRBV5-1 and J is TRBJ1-2; no reliable D call. Germline V gene data show CDR1 as SGHRS and CDR2 as YFSETQ. The V end lost 3 bases, the J end lost 0 bases, and 6 bases lay between the germline ends. The CDR3 has 13 residues. Here the CDR3 DNA reads TGCGCCAGCAGCTCAGAGACTAACTATGGCTACACCTTC. It is translated as CASSSETNYGYTF. The variable domain in full, with the rest retrieved from reference TRBV5-1 and TRBJ1-2, is KAGVTQTPRYLIKTRGQQVTLSCSPISGHRSVSWYQQTPGQGLQFLFEYFSETQRNKGNFPGRFSGRQFSNSRSEMNVSTLELGDSALYLCASSSETNYGYTFGSGTRLTVV.

The chain employs TRBV6-1 and TRBJ2-1; D gene uncertain. V was clipped by 1 base and J by 0 bases, with 7 bases between them. The CDR3 extends over 15 amino acids. Germline CDR1 MNHNS, CDR2 SASEGT. The CDR3 DNA sequence: TGTGCCAGCAGTGAAGGGGTGGGCTCCTACAATGAGCAGTTCTTC. As protein: CASSEGVGSYNEQFF.

The rearrangement links TRBV15 to TRBJ1-5; D remains ambiguous. Germline lookup yields CDR1 LNHNV and CDR2 YYDKDF (reference sequence). Trimming left V 1 base short and J 9 bases short, with 13 bases between. The CDR3 totals 14 residues. The CDR3 here is CATSRAPAGPPQHF. The CDR3 DNA sequence: TGTGCCACCAGCAGAGCCCCCGCCGGCCCGCCCCAGCATTTT.

This clone was found once. The chain links TRBV7-9 to TRBJ1-4; 7 bases fit TRBD1. The germline CDR1 and CDR2 sequences are SEHNR and FQNEAQ (reference sequence). This CDR3 is built from 18 residues. The V segment lost 0 bases and the J segment 4 bases; nucleotides outside the gene matches: 11. In nucleotides, the CDR3 is TGTGCCAGCAGCTTAGCGACATTTCGGACAGGTCTTAATGAAAAACTGTTTTTT. Translating it yields CASSLATFRTGLNEKLFF.

The chain couples TRBV29-1 to TRBJ1-2, with unresolved D. Germline CDR1 reads SQVTM; CDR2 reads ANQGSEA. The CDR3 extends over 12 amino acids. V was trimmed by 2 bases and J by 8 bases, leaving 12 bases between them. Written as DNA, the CDR3 is TGCAGCGTTGAAAACGGCCCTAGGGGCTACACCTTC. Its translation is CSVENGPRGYTF.

CDR3 DNA: TGTGCCAGCAGTAAGCTGGACAGGGTGGGCTACGAGCAGTACTTC. This encodes CASSKLDRVGYEQYF. The V call is TRBV6-5, the J call TRBJ2-7; TRBD1 matches 8 bases. Germline trimming cut 5 bases from V and 3 bases from J; bases unmatched to any gene: 9. CDR3 size: 15 residues. From germline, CDR1 is MNHEY and CDR2 SVGAGI.

The chain has TRBV2 and TRBJ1-3, with 7 bases aligning to TRBD1. Germline V gene sequence: CDR1 SNHLY, CDR2 FYNNEI. J was trimmed by 4 bases and V by 4 bases; bases with no gene match: 7. This CDR3 spans 15 amino acids. The CDR3 sequence is CASSGQGARGNTIYF. DNA for the CDR3: TGTGCCAGCAGTGGACAGGGAGCTAGAGGAAACACCATATATTTT.

The V call is TRBV19, the J call TRBJ1-1; 8 bases match TRBD1. The CDR3 length is 15 residues. Germline loops: CDR1 LNHDA, CDR2 SQIVND (reference sequence). Germline trimming cut 6 bases from V and 3 bases from J; bases unmatched to any gene: 9. CDR3 sequence: CASSRTGPTDTEAFF. CDR3 sequence (DNA): TGTGCCAGTAGCAGGACAGGGCCCACTGACACTGAAGCTTTCTTT.

The V and J genes are TRBV6-1 and TRBJ1-2, with TRBD1 as a possible D gene (6 bases). The CDR3 extends over 13 amino acids. Germline CDR1 MNHNS, CDR2 SASEGT. Trimming pared 8 bases from V and 7 bases from J, leaving 17 bases between. The CDR3 DNA reads as TGTGCCAGCGGGTTATACAGGGTTACTGGCTACACCTTC. Protein: CASGLYRVTGYTF.

The genes are TRBV7-2 and TRBJ1-4, with D hard to call. There are 13 residues in the CDR3. V shed 1 base and J shed 8 bases, with 8 bases lying between them. CDR1 SGHTA and CDR2 FQGNSA come from the germline V gene. This chain's CDR3 is CASSLEPEEKLFF. DNA of the CDR3: TGTGCCAGCAGCTTAGAGCCGGAAGAAAAACTGTTTTTT.

V is TRBV7-9 and J is TRBJ1-5; tentative D call: TRBD1 (5 bases). Trimming took 4 bases from V and 5 from J, leaving 12 bases between them. CDR3 length: 14 residues. Germline CDR1 is SEHNR and CDR2 is FQNEAQ (reference sequence). The CDR3 spells CASSSIRGDQPQHF. CDR3 DNA sequence: TGTGCCAGCAGCTCTATACGAGGGGATCAGCCCCAGCATTTT.

The CDR3 nucleotides are TGTGCCAGCAGTGAAGCATGGACAGCCCGAGATACGCAGTATTTT. It encodes CASSEAWTARDTQYF. J is TRBJ2-3 and V is TRBV25-1, with a possible D match to TRBD1 (6 bases). This CDR3 spans 15 amino acids. Germline CDR1 is MGHDK and CDR2 is SYGVNS. With 2 bases removed from V and 5 bases from J, the gap between germline ends came to 14 bases.

V usage is TRBV10-2 and J usage is TRBJ2-2; 7 bases align to TRBD1. Germline V gene data show CDR1 as WSHSY and CDR2 as SAAADI. With 4 bases clipped from V and 1 base from J, the junction kept 3 bases outside the gene matches. The CDR3 has 15 residues. CDR3 sequence: CASSARTGNTGELFF. The CDR3 DNA is TGCGCCAGCAGTGCGAGGACAGGGAACACCGGGGAGCTGTTTTTT.

The V gene is TRBV25-1, the J gene TRBJ1-3; no firm D call. The CDR3 contains 13 residues. The germline V gene has CDR1 MGHDK and CDR2 SYGVNS. Trimming cost V 5 bases and J 4 bases, with 9 bases left between them. The CDR3 spells CASSPHGGNTIYF. DNA of the CDR3: TGTGCCAGCAGTCCCCATGGGGGAAACACCATATATTTT.